These 7 T cell receptor beta chains share one sample of origin, sequenced in a study of T cell clonotyping in hematopoietic cell transplantation. Data came from immunoSEQ multiplex PCR; TCRdb stores just in-frame clones and leaves some out. The sample lists under 12,000 clones; approximately 45% were seen once. This material consisted of PBMCs, taken 30 days after allogeneic stem cell transplant. The receptor set was obtained from a male patient aged 50 to 59 who had an allogeneic stem cell transplant from an unrelated donor, so the T cells may come from the graft donor. Some clones in this sample may be carry-over from other donors' samples.

This rearrangement joins TRBV15 to TRBJ2-1, with 7 bases that match TRBD1. Germline CDR1 LNHNV, CDR2 YYDKDF (reference sequence). The CDR3 spans 15 residues. After removal of 5 bases from V and 0 bases from J, the junction contained 4 bases not matched to a gene. Written as DNA, the CDR3 is TGTGCCACCAGCCAGGACAGGAGCTCCTACAATGAGCAGTTCTTC. It translates to CATSQDRSSYNEQFF.

A word on this clone: At one boundary the junction diverges from the germline segment, which might be a read error. The V and J genes are TRBV5-1 and TRBJ1-4; 7 bases agree with TRBD1. This CDR3 region has 15 residues. CDR1 and CDR2 from the germline V gene are SGHRS and YFSETQ. CDR3 sequence reads: CASRRTGPTNEKLFF. CDR3 bases: TGCGCCAGCCGTCGGACAGGCCCAACGAATGAAAAACTGTTTTTT.

In this sample, this clone turned up a few times. The chain couples TRBV28 to TRBJ2-5, with TRBD2 as a possible D gene (5 bases). The CDR3 runs to 11 residues. Per the germline V gene, CDR1 is MDHEN and CDR2 is SYDVKM. With 7 bases removed from V and 11 bases from J, the gap between germline ends came to 14 bases. The CDR3 DNA sequence: TGTGCCAGCACCAATAATGGGGAGCAGTACTTC. It codes for CASTNNGEQYF.

The chain links TRBV5-1 to TRBJ2-3; D unclear. This CDR3 region has 11 residues. Germline CDR1 reads SGHRS; CDR2 reads YFSETQ. Trimming cost V 4 bases and J 5 bases, with 5 bases left between them. As DNA, the CDR3 is TGCGCCAGCAGCGTCGGAGATACGCAGTATTTT. This gives the protein CASSVGDTQYF. Supplemented by reference TRBV5-1 and TRBJ2-3, the full variable domain reads KAGVTQTPRYLIKTRGQQVTLSCSPISGHRSVSWYQQTPGQGLQFLFEYFSETQRNKGNFPGRFSGRQFSNSRSEMNVSTLELGDSALYLCASSVGDTQYFGPGTRLTVL.

This clone showed up just a few times. V is TRBV30 and J is TRBJ1-2, with a weak D call TRBD1 (5 bases). Trimming took off 8 bases at V and 4 bases at J, with 14 bases between the two ends. The CDR3 contains 12 residues. Germline CDR1 and CDR2: GTSNPN and SVGIG (reference sequence). The CDR3 nucleotides read TGTGCCCGGACGGTGGGGGGCTATGGCTACACCTTC. It specifies CARTVGGYGYTF.

This clone was recorded a few times. V is TRBV7-2 and J is TRBJ2-7; no clear D gene. The length of the CDR3 is 13 residues. The V and J ends lost 1 base and 3 bases respectively, with 7 bases between them. Germline V lookup: CDR1 SGHTA, CDR2 FQGNSA. The CDR3 here is CASSLGRLYEQYF. The DNA of the CDR3 is TGTGCCAGCAGCTTAGGACGACTCTACGAGCAGTACTTC.

The gene calls are TRBV28 and TRBJ1-2, with D maybe TRBD1 (6 bases). V shed 5 bases and J shed 10 bases, with 14 bases lying between them. The CDR3 spans 12 residues. Germline values: CDR1 MDHEN, CDR2 SYDVKM. This CDR3 reads CASSDGGRDYTF. CDR3 in DNA: TGTGCCAGCAGTGACGGGGGGCGCGACTACACCTTC.